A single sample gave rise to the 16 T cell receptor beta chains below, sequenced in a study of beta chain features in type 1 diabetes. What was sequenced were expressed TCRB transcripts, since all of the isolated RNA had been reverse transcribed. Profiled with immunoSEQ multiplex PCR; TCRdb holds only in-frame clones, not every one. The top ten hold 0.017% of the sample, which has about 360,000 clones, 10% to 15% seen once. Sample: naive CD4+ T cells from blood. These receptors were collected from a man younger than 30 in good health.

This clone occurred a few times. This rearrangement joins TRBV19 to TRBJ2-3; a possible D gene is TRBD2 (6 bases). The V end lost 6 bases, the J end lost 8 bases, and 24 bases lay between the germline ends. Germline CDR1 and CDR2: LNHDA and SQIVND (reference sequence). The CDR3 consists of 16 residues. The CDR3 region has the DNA TGTGCCAGTAGATCCTCTGGGTTGAGCCGGGGAGGTACGCAGTATTTT. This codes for CASRSSGLSRGGTQYF.

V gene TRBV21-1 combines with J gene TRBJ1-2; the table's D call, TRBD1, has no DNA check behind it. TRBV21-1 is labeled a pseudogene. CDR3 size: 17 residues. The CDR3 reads CASSKPRSGETGSGYTF. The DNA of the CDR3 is TGTGCCAGCAGCAAACCTAGGTCTGGCGAGACAGGGTCTGGCTACACCTTC.

In nucleotides, the CDR3 is TGCGCCAGCAGAAGTCACGGTGTCCGAGGTAATGAAAAACTGTTTTTT. It is translated as CASRSHGVRGNEKLFF. The rearrangement uses TRBV4-3 and TRBJ1-4, with D unclear. The CDR3 is 16 residues long. The germline gives CDR1 LGHNA, CDR2 YSLEER. V dropped 6 bases and J dropped 4 bases, with 18 bases sitting between them.

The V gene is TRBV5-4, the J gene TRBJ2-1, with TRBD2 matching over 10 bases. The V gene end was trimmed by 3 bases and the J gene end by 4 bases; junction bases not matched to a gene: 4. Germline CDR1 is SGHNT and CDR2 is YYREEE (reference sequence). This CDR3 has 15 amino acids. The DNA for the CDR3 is TGTGCCAGCAGCTGGGGACTAGCGAATTACAATGAGCAGTTCTTC. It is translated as CASSWGLANYNEQFF.

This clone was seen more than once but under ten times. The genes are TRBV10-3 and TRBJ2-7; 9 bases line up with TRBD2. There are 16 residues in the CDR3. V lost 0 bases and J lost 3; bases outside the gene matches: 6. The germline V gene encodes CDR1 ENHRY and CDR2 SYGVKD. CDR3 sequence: CAISESPSGAGYEQYF. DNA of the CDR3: TGTGCCATCAGTGAGTCGCCTAGCGGGGCGGGCTACGAGCAGTACTTC.

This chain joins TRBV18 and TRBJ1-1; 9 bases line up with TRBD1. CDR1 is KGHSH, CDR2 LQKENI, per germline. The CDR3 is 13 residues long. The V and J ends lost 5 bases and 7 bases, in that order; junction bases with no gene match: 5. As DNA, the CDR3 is TGTGCCAGCTCATCCCGGGACAGGGATGAAGCTTTCTTT. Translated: CASSSRDRDEAFF.

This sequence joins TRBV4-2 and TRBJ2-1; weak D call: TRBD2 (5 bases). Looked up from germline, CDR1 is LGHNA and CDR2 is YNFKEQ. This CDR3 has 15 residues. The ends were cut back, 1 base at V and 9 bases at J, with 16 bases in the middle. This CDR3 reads CASSQGGPTWGEQFF. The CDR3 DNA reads TGTGCCAGCAGCCAAGGAGGGCCAACATGGGGTGAGCAGTTCTTC.

The CDR3, as DNA: TGCAGCGTCCGACGAGGGCAACGCTACGAGCAGTACTTC. The encoded protein is CSVRRGQRYEQYF. The V and J genes are TRBV29-1 and TRBJ2-7; D possibly corresponds to TRBD2 (5 bases). V lost 6 bases and J 3 bases, leaving 15 bases between the germline ends. The CDR3 is made up of 13 amino acids. Germline-derived CDR1 and CDR2 are SQVTM and ANQGSEA.

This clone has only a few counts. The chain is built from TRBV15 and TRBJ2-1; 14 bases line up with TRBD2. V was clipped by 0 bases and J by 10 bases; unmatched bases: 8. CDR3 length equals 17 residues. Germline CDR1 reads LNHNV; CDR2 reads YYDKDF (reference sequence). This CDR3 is CATSRDTGLAGGGEQFF. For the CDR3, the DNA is TGTGCCACCAGCAGAGATACCGGACTAGCGGGAGGAGGGGAGCAGTTCTTC.

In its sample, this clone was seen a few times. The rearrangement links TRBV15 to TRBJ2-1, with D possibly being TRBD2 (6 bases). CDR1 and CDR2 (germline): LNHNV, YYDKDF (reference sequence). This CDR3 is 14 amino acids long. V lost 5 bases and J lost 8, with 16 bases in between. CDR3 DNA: TGTGCCACCAGCGCCCAACTGGGGGAGGATGAGCAGTTCTTC. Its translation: CATSAQLGEDEQFF.

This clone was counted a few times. The CDR3 sequence is CASSVAGGTYEQYF. Written as DNA, the CDR3 is TGTGCCAGCAGCGTAGCGGGAGGGACCTACGAGCAGTACTTC. The chain employs TRBV9 and TRBJ2-7, with 8 bases identical to TRBD2. Germline V gives CDR1 SGDLS, CDR2 YYNGEE. The CDR3 sequence is 14 residues long. The V gene end was trimmed by 0 bases and the J gene end by 2 bases; junction bases not matched to a gene: 1.

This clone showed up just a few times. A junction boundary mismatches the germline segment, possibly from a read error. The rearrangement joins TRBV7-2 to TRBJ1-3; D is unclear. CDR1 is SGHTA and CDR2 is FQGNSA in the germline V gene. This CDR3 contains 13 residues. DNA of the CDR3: TGTGCCAGCACCTTAGTCCGGGGAAACACCATATATTTT. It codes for CASTLVRGNTIYF.

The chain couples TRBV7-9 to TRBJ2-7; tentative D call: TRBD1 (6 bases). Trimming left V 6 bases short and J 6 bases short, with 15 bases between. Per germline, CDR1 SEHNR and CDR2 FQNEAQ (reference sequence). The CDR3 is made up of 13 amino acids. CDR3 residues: CASSISGVREQYF. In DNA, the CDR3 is TGTGCCAGCAGTATATCAGGGGTCCGCGAGCAGTACTTC. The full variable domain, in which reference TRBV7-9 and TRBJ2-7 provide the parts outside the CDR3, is DTGVSQNPRHKITKRGQNVTFRCDPISEHNRLYWYRQTLGQGPEFLTYFQNEAQLEKSRLLSDRFSAERPKGSFSTLEIQRTEQGDSAMYLCASSISGVREQYFGPGTRLTVT.

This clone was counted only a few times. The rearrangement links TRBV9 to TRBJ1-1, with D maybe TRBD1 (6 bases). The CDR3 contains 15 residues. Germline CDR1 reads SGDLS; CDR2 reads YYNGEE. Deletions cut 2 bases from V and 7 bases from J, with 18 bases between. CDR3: CASSVNSRGRFEAFF. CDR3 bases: TGTGCCAGCAGCGTTAATTCCAGGGGACGGTTTGAAGCTTTCTTT. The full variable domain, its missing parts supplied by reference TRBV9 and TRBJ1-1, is DSGVTQTPKHLITATGQRVTLRCSPRSGDLSVYWYQQSLDQGLQFLIQYYNGEERAKGNILERFSAQQFPDLHSELNLSSLELGDSALYFCASSVNSRGRFEAFFGQGTRLTVV.

In nucleotides, the CDR3 is TGTGCCAGCAACTCCGGGACTACTAAATACGAGCAGTACTTC. As protein: CASNSGTTKYEQYF. The chain links TRBV7-2 to TRBJ2-7; 7 bases are shared with TRBD2. Per the germline V gene, CDR1 is SGHTA and CDR2 is FQGNSA. The junction had 10 bases not matched to a gene; V was cut back by 7 bases and J by 4 bases. This CDR3 has 14 amino acids.

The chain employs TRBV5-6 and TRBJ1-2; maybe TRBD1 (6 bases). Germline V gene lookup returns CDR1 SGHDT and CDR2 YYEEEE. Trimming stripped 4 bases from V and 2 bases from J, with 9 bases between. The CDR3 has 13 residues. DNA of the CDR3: TGTGCCAGCAGCCGCGGACAGAACTATGGCTACACCTTC. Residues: CASSRGQNYGYTF.